What follows describes a single TCR beta chain. This entry comes from a study of blood T cell repertoires in COVID-19. About the study: T cells, B-cell-depleted T cells, or PBMCs provided the cDNA or gDNA that served as material.

Germline V gene data show CDR1 as MNHEY and CDR2 as SVGAGI. With V trimmed by 8 bases and J by 5 bases, 8 bases remained unmatched. The CDR3 is 13 residues long. TCRdb keeps only in-frame clones here, not all; method: immunoSEQ multiplex PCR. The table lists under 300,000 clones, around 86% of them singletons. Sample: peripheral blood. This receptor was taken from a man aged 80 or over with acute or convalescent COVID-19. V usage is TRBV6-5 and J usage is TRBJ2-7; 8 bases map to TRBD2. In DNA form, the CDR3 reads TGTGCCAGCGGGAATAGCGGGAACCACGAGCAGTACTTC. It specifies CASGNSGNHEQYF.